This T cell receptor beta chain came from a study of T cell responses to AZD1222 COVID-19 vaccine. In the case of this clone: Its antigen remains unidentified.

The CDR3 length is 16 residues. Germline V CDR1 and CDR2: KGHDR, SFDVKD. V was trimmed by 3 bases and J by 1 base, leaving 11 bases between them. Generated by immunoSEQ multiplex PCR, the TCRdb table keeps only in-frame clones and is missing some. The repertoire holds 95,000 to 150,000 clones, with over 80% as singletons. General observations from the study: White British ancestry dominated among donors, who included more females, and clonal diversity was possibly underestimated. Baseline serology detected seropositivity in only five or six AZD1222 recipients. A rise in Spike-specific TCR breadth and depth followed two AZD1222 doses. Unmutated variant regions are reportedly targeted by nearly half of spike-specific TCRs.

The rearrangement links TRBV24-1 to TRBJ2-2; tentative D call: TRBD2 (6 bases). Material: peripheral blood, obtained 28 days after the second AZD1222 dose. This TCR derives from an adult who received the AZD1222 COVID-19 vaccine. CDR3 sequence: CATSDRSGGNTGELFF. As DNA, the CDR3 is TGTGCCACCAGTGATCGCTCCGGGGGGAACACCGGGGAGCTGTTTTTT.